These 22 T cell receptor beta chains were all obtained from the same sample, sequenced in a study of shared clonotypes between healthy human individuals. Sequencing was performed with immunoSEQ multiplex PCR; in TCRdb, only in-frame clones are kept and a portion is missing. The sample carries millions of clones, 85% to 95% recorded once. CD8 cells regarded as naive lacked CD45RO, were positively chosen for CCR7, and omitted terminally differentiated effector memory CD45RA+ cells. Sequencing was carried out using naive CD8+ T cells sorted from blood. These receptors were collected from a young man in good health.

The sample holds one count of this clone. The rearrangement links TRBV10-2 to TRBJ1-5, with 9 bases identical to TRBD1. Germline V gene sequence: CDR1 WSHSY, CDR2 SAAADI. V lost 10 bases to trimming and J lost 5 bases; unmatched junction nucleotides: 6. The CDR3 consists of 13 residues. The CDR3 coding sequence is TGCGCCACCCAGGACAGGGGAGATCAGCCCCAGCATTTT. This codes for CATQDRGDQPQHF.

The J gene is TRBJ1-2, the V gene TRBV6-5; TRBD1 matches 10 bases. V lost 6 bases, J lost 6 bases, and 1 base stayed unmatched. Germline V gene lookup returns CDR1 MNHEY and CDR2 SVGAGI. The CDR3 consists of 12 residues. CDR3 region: CASRTGGNGYTF. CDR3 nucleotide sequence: TGTGCCAGCAGGACAGGGGGCAATGGCTACACCTTC.

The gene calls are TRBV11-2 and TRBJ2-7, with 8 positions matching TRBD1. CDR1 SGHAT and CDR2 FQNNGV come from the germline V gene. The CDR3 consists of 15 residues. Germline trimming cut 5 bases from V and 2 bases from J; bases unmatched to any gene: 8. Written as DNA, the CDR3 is TGTGCCAGCAGCCTGACAGGGGACGGAACCTACGAGCAGTACTTC. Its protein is CASSLTGDGTYEQYF.

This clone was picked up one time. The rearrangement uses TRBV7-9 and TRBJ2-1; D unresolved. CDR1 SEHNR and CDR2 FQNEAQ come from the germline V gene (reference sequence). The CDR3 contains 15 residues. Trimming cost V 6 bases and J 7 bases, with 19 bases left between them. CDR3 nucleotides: TGTGCCAGCAGGGCCCAATCGGGTTTACGGAATGAGCAGTTCTTC. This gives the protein CASRAQSGLRNEQFF.

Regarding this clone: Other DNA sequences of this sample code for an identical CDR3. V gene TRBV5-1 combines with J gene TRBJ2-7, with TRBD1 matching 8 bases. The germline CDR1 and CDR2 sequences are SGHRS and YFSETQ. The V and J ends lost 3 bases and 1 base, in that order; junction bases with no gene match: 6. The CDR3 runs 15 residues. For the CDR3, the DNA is TGCGCCAGCAGCTATGGACAGGGAGGTTCCTACGAGCAGTACTTC. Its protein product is CASSYGQGGSYEQYF.

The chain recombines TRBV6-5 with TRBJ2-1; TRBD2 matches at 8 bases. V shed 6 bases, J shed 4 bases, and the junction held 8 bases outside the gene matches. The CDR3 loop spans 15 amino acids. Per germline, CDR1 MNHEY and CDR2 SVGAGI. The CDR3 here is CASSPFGGGYNEQFF. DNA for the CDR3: TGTGCCAGCAGCCCCTTCGGGGGGGGGTACAATGAGCAGTTCTTC.

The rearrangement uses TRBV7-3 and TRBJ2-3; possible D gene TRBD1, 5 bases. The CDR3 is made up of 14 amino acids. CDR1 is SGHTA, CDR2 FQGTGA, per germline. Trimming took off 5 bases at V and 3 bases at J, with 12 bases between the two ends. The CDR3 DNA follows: TGTGCCAGCAGCCCCACAGGCATGACAGATACGCAGTATTTT. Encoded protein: CASSPTGMTDTQYF.

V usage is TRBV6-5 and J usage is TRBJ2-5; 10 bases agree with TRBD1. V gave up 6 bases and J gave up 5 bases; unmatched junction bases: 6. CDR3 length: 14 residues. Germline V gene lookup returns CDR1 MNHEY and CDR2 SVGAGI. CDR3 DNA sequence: TGTGCCAGCAGCTACAGGACAGGGGGTGAGACCCAGTACTTC. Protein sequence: CASSYRTGGETQYF.

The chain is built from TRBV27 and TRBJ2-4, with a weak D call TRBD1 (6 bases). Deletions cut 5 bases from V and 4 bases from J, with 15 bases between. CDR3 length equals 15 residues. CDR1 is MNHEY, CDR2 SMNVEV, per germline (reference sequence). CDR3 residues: CASSVQGEGKNIQYF. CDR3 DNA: TGTGCCAGCAGTGTACAGGGAGAGGGGAAAAACATTCAGTACTTC.

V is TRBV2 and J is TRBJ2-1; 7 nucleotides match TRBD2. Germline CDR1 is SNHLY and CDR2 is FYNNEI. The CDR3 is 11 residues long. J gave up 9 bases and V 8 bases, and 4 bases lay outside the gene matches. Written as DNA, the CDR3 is TGTGCCAGCCTCGAGCGGGGTGAGCAGTTCTTC. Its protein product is CASLERGEQFF.

The CDR3 nucleotides are TGTGCCAGCAGCTTAGGCCGTAGCGTCGAGCAGTACTTC. Its translation is CASSLGRSVEQYF. This chain joins TRBV13 and TRBJ2-7; possible D gene TRBD2, 5 bases. Deletions cut 0 bases from V and 6 bases from J, with 9 bases between. The CDR3 extends over 13 amino acids. Per germline, CDR1 PRHDT and CDR2 FYEKMQ (reference sequence).

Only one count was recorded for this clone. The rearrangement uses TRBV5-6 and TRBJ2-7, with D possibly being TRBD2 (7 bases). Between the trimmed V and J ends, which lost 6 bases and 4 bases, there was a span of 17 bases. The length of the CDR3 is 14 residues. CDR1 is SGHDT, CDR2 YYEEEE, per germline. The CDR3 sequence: CASKPWGGRYEQYF. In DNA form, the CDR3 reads TGTGCCAGCAAACCATGGGGGGGCCGATACGAGCAGTACTTC.

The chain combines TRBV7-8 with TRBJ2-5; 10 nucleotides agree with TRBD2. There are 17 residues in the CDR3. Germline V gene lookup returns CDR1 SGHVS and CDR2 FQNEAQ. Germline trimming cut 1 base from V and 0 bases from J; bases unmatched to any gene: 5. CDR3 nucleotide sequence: TGTGCCAGCAGCTTAGACCTAGCGGGAGAGTACCAAGAGACCCAGTACTTC. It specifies CASSLDLAGEYQETQYF.

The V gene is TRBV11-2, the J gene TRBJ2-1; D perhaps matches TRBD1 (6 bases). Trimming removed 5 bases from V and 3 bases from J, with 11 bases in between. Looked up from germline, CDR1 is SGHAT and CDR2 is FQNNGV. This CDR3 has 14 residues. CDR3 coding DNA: TGTGCCAGCAGCCAGGACAGCTTCTACAATGAGCAGTTCTTC. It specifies CASSQDSFYNEQFF.

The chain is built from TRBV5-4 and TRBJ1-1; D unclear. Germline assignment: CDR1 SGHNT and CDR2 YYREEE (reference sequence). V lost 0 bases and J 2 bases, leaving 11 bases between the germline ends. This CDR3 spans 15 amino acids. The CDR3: CASSLARQVNTEAFF. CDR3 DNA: TGTGCCAGCAGCTTGGCACGGCAGGTCAACACTGAAGCTTTCTTT.

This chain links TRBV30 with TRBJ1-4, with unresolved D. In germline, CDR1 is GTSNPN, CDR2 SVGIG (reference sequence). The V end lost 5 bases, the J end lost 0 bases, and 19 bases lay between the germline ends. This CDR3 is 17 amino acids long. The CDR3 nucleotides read TGTGCCTGGCATGGGATCTCGTCTCTTGCAACTAATGAAAAACTGTTTTTT. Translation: CAWHGISSLATNEKLFF.

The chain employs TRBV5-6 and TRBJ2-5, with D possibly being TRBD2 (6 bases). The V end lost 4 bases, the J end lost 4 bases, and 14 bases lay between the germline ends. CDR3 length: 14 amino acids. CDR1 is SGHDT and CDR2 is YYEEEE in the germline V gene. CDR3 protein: CASSHGGFGETQYF. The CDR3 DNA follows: TGTGCCAGCAGCCATGGGGGGTTTGGAGAGACCCAGTACTTC.

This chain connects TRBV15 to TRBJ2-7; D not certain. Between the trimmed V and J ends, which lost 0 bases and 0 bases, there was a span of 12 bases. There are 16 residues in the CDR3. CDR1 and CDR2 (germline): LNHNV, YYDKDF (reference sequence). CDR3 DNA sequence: TGTGCCACCAGCAGAGAAAATTGGCAGAACTCCTACGAGCAGTACTTC. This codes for CATSRENWQNSYEQYF.

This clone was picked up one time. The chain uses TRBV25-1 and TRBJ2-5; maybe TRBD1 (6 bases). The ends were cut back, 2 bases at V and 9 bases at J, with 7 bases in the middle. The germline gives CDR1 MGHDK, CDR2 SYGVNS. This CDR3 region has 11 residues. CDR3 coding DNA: TGTGCCAGCAGTGAAGAGGGGGCCCAGTACTTC. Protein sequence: CASSEEGAQYF.

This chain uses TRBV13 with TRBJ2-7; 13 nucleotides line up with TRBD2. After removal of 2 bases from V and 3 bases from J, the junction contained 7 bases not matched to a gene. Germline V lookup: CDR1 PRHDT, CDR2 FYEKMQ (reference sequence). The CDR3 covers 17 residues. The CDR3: CASSLNPRTSGSYEQYF. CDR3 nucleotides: TGTGCCAGCAGCTTAAATCCCAGGACTAGCGGGAGCTACGAGCAGTACTTC.

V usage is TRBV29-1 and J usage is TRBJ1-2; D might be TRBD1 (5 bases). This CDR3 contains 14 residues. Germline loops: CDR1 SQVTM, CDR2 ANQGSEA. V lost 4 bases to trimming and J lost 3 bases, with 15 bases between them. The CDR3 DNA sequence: TGCAGCGTTGTTCTCGGGACGGGGTACTATGGCTACACCTTC. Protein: CSVVLGTGYYGYTF.

In DNA form, the CDR3 reads TGTGCCAGCAGGTTGGATAGGGGGACTCGAAAAGAGACCCAGTACTTC. It is translated as CASRLDRGTRKETQYF. The rearrangement uses TRBV7-8 and TRBJ2-5; D might be TRBD1 or TRBD2, each matching 6 bases. The CDR3 extends over 16 amino acids. Germline-derived CDR1 and CDR2 are SGHVS and FQNEAQ. V lost 6 bases to trimming and J lost 3 bases, with 20 bases between them.